The 12 T cell receptor beta chains below were found in one sample sequenced in a study of CD8+ T cells in alopecia areata. RNA was extracted and reverse transcribed into cDNA as the sequencing template. Clones were sequenced by immunoSEQ multiplex PCR, and TCRdb holds only the in-frame ones, with some missing. The top ten hold around 15% of the sample, which has more than 150,000 clones, 50% to 70% seen once. Material: CD4+ T cells sorted from blood, obtained at week 0. All receptors come from a human donor with alopecia areata.

This clone has just one count. The rearrangement uses TRBV25-1 and TRBJ2-2; D perhaps matches TRBD1 (6 bases). V lost 5 bases, J lost 1 base, and 8 bases lay in between. The germline V gene encodes CDR1 MGHDK and CDR2 SYGVNS. The CDR3 is 14 residues long. The CDR3 sequence is CASSRGQNTGELFF. Here the CDR3 DNA reads TGTGCCAGCAGTAGGGGACAGAACACCGGGGAGCTGTTTTTT.

V gene TRBV29-1 combines with J gene TRBJ2-7; D perhaps matches TRBD2 (5 bases). Looked up from germline, CDR1 is SQVTM and CDR2 is ANQGSEA. The germline V and J ends were trimmed by 0 bases and 6 bases, with 9 bases remaining between them. The CDR3 spans 12 residues. For the CDR3, the DNA is TGCAGCGTTGAAGATACGGGGTTCGAGCAGTACTTC. It is translated as CSVEDTGFEQYF.

This clone came up a few times. CDR3 DNA sequence: TGTGCCAGTAGTACCGGACAGGGATTCACCGGGGAGCTGTTTTTT. Protein: CASSTGQGFTGELFF. The chain uses TRBV19 and TRBJ2-2, with 8 bases identical to TRBD1. Germline V lookup: CDR1 LNHDA, CDR2 SQIVND (reference sequence). V was pared by 4 bases and J by 4 bases, with 5 bases of the junction left unmatched. The CDR3 length is 15 residues.

The chain combines TRBV2 with TRBJ2-3; D may match TRBD1 or TRBD2 (6 bases each). The CDR3 has 15 residues. Germline V lookup: CDR1 SNHLY, CDR2 FYNNEI. Trimming stripped 10 bases from V and 2 bases from J, with 19 bases between. The chain's CDR3 is CAIQPGAGTTDTQYF. CDR3 bases: TGTGCCATCCAACCGGGGGCGGGGACCACAGATACGCAGTATTTT.

The V call is TRBV27, the J call TRBJ2-6; D not resolved. Deletions cut 6 bases from V and 0 bases from J, with 3 bases between. Germline CDR1 is MNHEY and CDR2 is SMNVEV (reference sequence). The CDR3 is 13 residues long. For the CDR3, the DNA is TGTGCCAGCAGCGTCTCTGGGGCCAACGTCCTGACTTTC. Amino acid sequence: CASSVSGANVLTF.

This clone has just a few counts. The chain carries TRBV7-2 and TRBJ2-7; 8 bases map to TRBD2. The V and J ends lost 1 base and 5 bases, in that order; junction bases with no gene match: 7. The CDR3 has 15 residues. The germline CDR1 and CDR2 sequences are SGHTA and FQGNSA. CDR3 DNA sequence: TGTGCCAGCAGCTTAGTAGCTAGCGGGTATGACGAGCAGTACTTC. Protein product: CASSLVASGYDEQYF.

The chain combines TRBV29-1 with TRBJ2-2; D is perhaps TRBD1 (5 bases). The V and J ends lost 2 bases and 0 bases respectively, with 7 bases between them. In germline, CDR1 is SQVTM, CDR2 ANQGSEA. The CDR3 runs 14 residues. The CDR3 region has the DNA TGCAGCGTTGAACCAGGGACGAACACCGGGGAGCTGTTTTTT. Amino acid sequence: CSVEPGTNTGELFF.

V and J are TRBV15 and TRBJ2-3, with D uncertain. Germline values: CDR1 LNHNV, CDR2 YYDKDF (reference sequence). The CDR3 sequence is 14 residues long. Deletions cut 5 bases from V and 2 bases from J, with 11 bases between. CDR3 DNA: TGTGCCACCAGCCCACTACAGTCCACAGATACGCAGTATTTT. Translated: CATSPLQSTDTQYF.

This chain connects TRBV11-1 to TRBJ1-5; D ambiguous. The germline V gene has CDR1 SGHAT and CDR2 FQDESV (reference sequence). V shed 2 bases and J shed 0 bases, with 2 bases lying between them. The CDR3 totals 13 residues. The CDR3 DNA reads as TGTGCCAGCAGCTTAACTAGCAATCAGCCCCAGCATTTT. Amino acids: CASSLTSNQPQHF.

The chain combines TRBV5-5 with TRBJ2-3; perhaps TRBD2 as D (6 bases). CDR1 is SGHKS, CDR2 YYEKEE, per germline (reference sequence). V was clipped by 3 bases and J by 2 bases, with 10 bases between them. This CDR3 spans 14 amino acids. DNA of the CDR3: TGTGCCAGCAGCTGGGACTCTTACACAGATACGCAGTATTTT. It is translated as CASSWDSYTDTQYF.

V gene TRBV5-1 combines with J gene TRBJ1-1; 7 bases align to TRBD1. Per germline, CDR1 SGHRS and CDR2 YFSETQ. The trim removed 4 bases at V and 4 bases at J, leaving 4 bases unmatched. The CDR3 runs 13 residues. The CDR3 protein is CASSGGTATEAFF. The CDR3 DNA sequence: TGCGCCAGCAGCGGGGGGACAGCCACTGAAGCTTTCTTT.

CDR3 sequence: CAWTHRDRVEGYTF. DNA for the CDR3: TGTGCCTGGACCCACCGGGACAGGGTTGAGGGCTACACCTTC. The V call is TRBV30, the J call TRBJ1-2; 9 nucleotides match TRBD1. V lost 4 bases and J lost 8; bases outside the gene matches: 11. CDR1 is GTSNPN, CDR2 SVGIG, per germline (reference sequence). The CDR3 loop spans 14 amino acids.